This T cell receptor (beta chain) was recovered during a study of lymphopenia after photon versus proton radiotherapy. The ends were cut back, 1 base at V and 5 bases at J, with 15 bases in the middle. Germline V gives CDR1 MDHEN, CDR2 SYDVKM. This CDR3 has 15 residues. Remarks on this clone: The antigen remains undetermined.

Points from the study as a whole: Better survival with proton therapy was suggested as possible, not demonstrated. Proton therapy kept repertoires fairly stable, unlike photons, which gained effector/memory cells. Oligoclonal CD8+ Temra expansion after nadir drove photon patients' diversity drop.

Profiled with immunoSEQ multiplex PCR; TCRdb holds only in-frame clones, not every one. Here the sample spans about 50,000 clones, about four fifths being singletons. The rearrangement links TRBV28 to TRBJ2-7, with D possibly being TRBD1 (5 bases). The sequencing here drew on peripheral blood, taken from a patient treated with photon-based radiotherapy. The origin of this receptor is a middle-aged man with gastric cancer. CDR3 in DNA: TGTGCCAGCAGTTTATTCTGGGGCAAGGGGCACGAGCAGTACTTC. Amino acids: CASSLFWGKGHEQYF.